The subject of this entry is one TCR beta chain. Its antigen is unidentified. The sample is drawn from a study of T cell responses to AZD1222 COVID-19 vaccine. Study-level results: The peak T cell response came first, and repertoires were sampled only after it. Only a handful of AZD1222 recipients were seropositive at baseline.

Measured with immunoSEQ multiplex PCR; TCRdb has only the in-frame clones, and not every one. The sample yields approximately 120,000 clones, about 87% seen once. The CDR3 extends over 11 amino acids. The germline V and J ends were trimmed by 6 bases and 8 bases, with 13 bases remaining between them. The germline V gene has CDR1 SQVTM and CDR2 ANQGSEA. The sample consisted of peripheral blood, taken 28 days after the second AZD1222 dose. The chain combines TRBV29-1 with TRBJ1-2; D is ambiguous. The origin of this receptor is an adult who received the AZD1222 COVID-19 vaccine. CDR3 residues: CSVPGRLGYTF. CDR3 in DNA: TGCAGCGTCCCCGGAAGGTTGGGCTACACCTTC.